One sample yielded the 31 T cell receptor beta chains listed below, sequenced in a study of blood T cell repertoires in COVID-19. Data came from immunoSEQ multiplex PCR; TCRdb stores just in-frame clones and leaves some out. The data show about 200,000 clones, over 75% seen once. Sequencing was done on a sample of peripheral blood. The source of these receptors is a man in his fifties or sixties with COVID-19, enrolled during active disease.

The chain recombines TRBV19 with TRBJ1-5; no clear D gene. Per germline, CDR1 LNHDA and CDR2 SQIVND (reference sequence). The CDR3 consists of 13 residues. V was clipped by 3 bases and J by 5 bases, with 8 bases between them. Here the CDR3 DNA reads TGTGCCAGTAGTATGTCAAGAGATCAGCCCCAGCATTTT. This codes for CASSMSRDQPQHF.

This chain uses TRBV28 with TRBJ2-7, with 7 bases aligning to TRBD1. From germline, CDR1 is MDHEN and CDR2 SYDVKM. The CDR3 consists of 14 residues. Trimming cost V 4 bases and J 3 bases; bases outside gene matches: 6. CDR3 region: CASSSYGTDYEQYF. The CDR3, as DNA: TGTGCCAGCAGTTCCTACGGGACAGACTACGAGCAGTACTTC.

This clone was recorded a few times. The CDR3 loop reads CASSLTGVTGELFF. The CDR3 region has the DNA TGCGCCAGCAGCTTGACAGGGGTGACCGGGGAGCTGTTTTTT. The J gene is TRBJ2-2, the V gene TRBV5-1; 7 bases are shared with TRBD1. Per germline, CDR1 SGHRS and CDR2 YFSETQ. The V gene end was trimmed by 1 base and the J gene end by 5 bases; junction bases not matched to a gene: 2. This CDR3 has 14 amino acids.

The chain is built from TRBV28 and TRBJ1-6; 8 bases are shared with TRBD1. CDR1 is MDHEN and CDR2 is SYDVKM in the germline V gene. The CDR3 is made up of 15 amino acids. With 6 bases clipped from V and 2 bases from J, the junction kept 3 bases outside the gene matches. The CDR3 spells CASRPQGAYNSPLHF. The CDR3 DNA sequence: TGTGCCAGCAGGCCACAGGGGGCCTATAATTCACCCCTCCACTTT.

This clone was counted a single time. V gene TRBV3-1 (or the pseudogene TRBV3-2) combines with J gene TRBJ2-7, with 11 nucleotides matching TRBD1. The V segment lost 4 bases and the J segment 2 bases; nucleotides outside the gene matches: 7. This CDR3 contains 16 residues. Looked up from germline, CDR1 is LGHDT and CDR2 is YNNKEL (reference sequence). CDR3 sequence (DNA): TGTGCCAGCAGCCGACGAGGACAGGGGGCTCCCTACGAGCAGTACTTC. Translated: CASSRRGQGAPYEQYF.

This rearrangement joins TRBV5-1 to TRBJ2-2; TRBD2 matches at 11 bases. In germline, CDR1 is SGHRS, CDR2 YFSETQ. V lost 3 bases, J lost 4 bases, and 2 bases stayed unmatched. The CDR3 spans 15 residues. The CDR3 region has the DNA TGCGCCAGCAGCTCCGGGACTAGCGGCACCGGGGAGCTGTTTTTT. Translating gives CASSSGTSGTGELFF.

The chain uses TRBV4-2 and TRBJ2-7; D is perhaps TRBD1 (6 bases). V lost 2 bases and J lost 1, with 12 bases in between. There are 15 residues in the CDR3. Germline CDR1 is LGHNA and CDR2 is YNFKEQ. Written as DNA, the CDR3 is TGTGCCAGCAGCCAATTTTCACAGGGTTCCTACGAGCAGTACTTC. It translates to CASSQFSQGSYEQYF.

This clone was counted a few times. J is TRBJ2-3 and V is TRBV7-2; a weak D match, TRBD2 (6 bases). This CDR3 has 18 residues. Trimming took 0 bases from V and 0 from J, leaving 16 bases between them. Looked up from germline, CDR1 is SGHTA and CDR2 is FQGNSA. CDR3 nucleotide sequence: TGTGCCAGCAGCTTAGCTGGGGGGATGAGCACCAGCACAGATACGCAGTATTTT. Its protein is CASSLAGGMSTSTDTQYF. Variable domain in full (rest from reference TRBV7-2 and TRBJ2-3): GAGVSQSPSNKVTEKGKDVELRCDPISGHTALYWYRQSLGQGLEFLIYFQGNSAPDKSGLPSDRFSAERTGGSVSTLTIQRTQQEDSAVYLCASSLAGGMSTSTDTQYFGPGTRLTVL.

The chain links TRBV5-4 to TRBJ2-3; 14 nucleotides line up with TRBD2. J lost 4 bases, V lost 4 bases, and 14 bases had no gene match. This CDR3 is 19 amino acids long. Germline lookup yields CDR1 SGHNT and CDR2 YYREEE (reference sequence). The CDR3 here is CASSPQPLGLAGVADTQYF. The DNA of the CDR3 is TGTGCCAGCAGCCCCCAACCTTTGGGACTAGCGGGAGTTGCAGATACGCAGTATTTT. The full variable domain, with the rest looked up from reference TRBV5-4 and TRBJ2-3, is ETGVTQSPTHLIKTRGQQVTLRCSSQSGHNTVSWYQQALGQGPQFIFQYYREEENGRGNFPPRFSGLQFPNYSSELNVNALELDDSALYLCASSPQPLGLAGVADTQYFGPGTRLTVL.

The gene calls are TRBV29-1 and TRBJ2-2; 8 nucleotides agree with TRBD2. This CDR3 contains 13 residues. Germline V CDR1 and CDR2: SQVTM, ANQGSEA. In DNA form, the CDR3 reads TGCGCGGGGCGGGAGGCTGGAACCGGGGAGCTGTTTTTT. Residues: CAGREAGTGELFF.

The genes are TRBV3-1 (or the pseudogene TRBV3-2) and TRBJ2-1, with TRBD2 matching over 13 bases. This CDR3 spans 17 amino acids. The V gene's germline CDR1 is LGHDT and CDR2 YNNKEL (reference sequence). With 4 bases clipped from V and 12 bases from J, the junction kept 15 bases outside the gene matches. CDR3 sequence (DNA): TGTGCCAGCAGCCGAAGCTCAAGACTAGCGGGAGGCCCGTGGCAGTTCTTC. Amino acid sequence: CASSRSSRLAGGPWQFF.

In regard to this clone: One junction end disagrees with the germline gene, perhaps due to a read error. The chain uses TRBV10-3 and TRBJ2-7, with 8 bases identical to TRBD2. The CDR3 loop spans 14 amino acids. Germline assignment: CDR1 ENHRY and CDR2 SYGVKD. CDR3 loop: CAISGTSPSSEQYF. The CDR3 DNA is TGTGCCATCAGTGGGACTAGCCCATCCTCCGAGCAGTACTTC.

This clone was found a few times. V gene TRBV5-1 combines with J gene TRBJ2-2; D unclear. V was trimmed by 0 bases and J by 1 base, leaving 10 bases between them. CDR1 is SGHRS and CDR2 is YFSETQ in the germline V gene. This CDR3 region has 16 residues. CDR3 in DNA: TGCGCCAGCAGCTTGGGTGCTGCGTGGAACACCGGGGAGCTGTTTTTT. This translates into CASSLGAAWNTGELFF.

The chain uses TRBV4-3 and TRBJ1-1; 9 bases match TRBD1. CDR3 size: 17 residues. CDR1 is LGHNA, CDR2 YSLEER, per germline. Unmatched junction bases numbered 11, after V lost 6 bases and J lost 0 bases. CDR3 sequence (DNA): TGCGCCAGCAGTCTCCGGGGGGACAGGGCGGTGAACACTGAAGCTTTCTTT. Encoded protein: CASSLRGDRAVNTEAFF.

The count of this clone is one. The J gene is TRBJ1-2, the V gene TRBV12-3 or TRBV12-4; D possibly corresponds to TRBD1 (6 bases). Trimming took 6 bases from V and 3 from J, leaving 11 bases between them. This CDR3 is 13 amino acids long. CDR3 in DNA: TGTGCCAGCAGCTCGACAGGCCACTATGGCTACACCTTC. Translation: CASSSTGHYGYTF.

The chain carries TRBV19 and TRBJ1-6, with 7 bases identical to TRBD1. Germline V CDR1 and CDR2: LNHDA, SQIVND (reference sequence). The CDR3 contains 15 residues. After removal of 6 bases from V and 7 bases from J, the junction contained 9 bases not matched to a gene. CDR3 residues: CASRLTGTLNSPLHF. The CDR3 DNA sequence: TGTGCCAGTAGACTGACAGGGACCCTCAATTCACCCCTCCACTTT.

The V and J genes are TRBV5-1 and TRBJ1-2; D is unresolved. Germline CDR1 reads SGHRS; CDR2 reads YFSETQ. The V end was cut by 0 bases, the J end by 5 bases, with 11 bases between. CDR3 size: 14 residues. The CDR3, as DNA: TGCGCCAGCAGCTTGGGGACGGAGGGATATGGCTACACCTTC. It is translated as CASSLGTEGYGYTF.

This chain connects TRBV5-1 to TRBJ1-4; D unclear. The CDR3 is made up of 15 amino acids. The germline V gene encodes CDR1 SGHRS and CDR2 YFSETQ. V was trimmed by 3 bases and J by 3 bases, leaving 12 bases between them. The CDR3, as DNA: TGCGCCAGCAGCTCGACACAAGGCCCTAATGAAAAACTGTTTTTT. Translation: CASSSTQGPNEKLFF.

The V call is TRBV10-3, the J call TRBJ2-1; the match to TRBD1 covers 8 bases. Germline lookup yields CDR1 ENHRY and CDR2 SYGVKD. V was pared by 4 bases and J by 7 bases, with 6 bases of the junction left unmatched. The CDR3 runs 14 residues. CDR3 region: CAISVQDRVNEQFF. The CDR3 DNA sequence: TGTGCCATCAGTGTTCAGGACAGGGTGAATGAGCAGTTCTTC.

V gene TRBV19 combines with J gene TRBJ2-1; 10 bases are a match to TRBD1. Germline CDR1 is LNHDA and CDR2 is SQIVND (reference sequence). V lost 9 bases to trimming and J lost 6 bases; unmatched junction nucleotides: 8. The length of the CDR3 is 14 residues. CDR3: CASTPRTGGNEQFF. The CDR3 DNA is TGTGCCAGCACACCACGGACAGGGGGCAATGAGCAGTTCTTC.

This chain joins TRBV28 and TRBJ2-7; possible D gene TRBD2, 7 bases. Per the germline V gene, CDR1 is MDHEN and CDR2 is SYDVKM. This CDR3 has 15 amino acids. The V end lost 7 bases, the J end lost 0 bases, and 16 bases lay between the germline ends. The CDR3 loop is CASNGGGRFSYEQYF. The CDR3 bases are TGTGCCAGCAATGGCGGGGGCCGCTTCTCCTACGAGCAGTACTTC.

In its sample, this clone was seen once. The chain is built from TRBV5-1 and TRBJ2-1; 10 bases agree with TRBD2. CDR3 length: 15 residues. The V gene end was trimmed by 0 bases and the J gene end by 8 bases; junction bases not matched to a gene: 5. Germline CDR1 SGHRS, CDR2 YFSETQ. The CDR3 spells CASSLVSGGAYEQFF. The CDR3 bases are TGCGCCAGCAGCTTGGTCAGCGGGGGGGCTTATGAGCAGTTCTTC.

This chain joins TRBV27 and TRBJ2-7; D is possibly TRBD1 (6 bases). The V end was cut by 5 bases, the J end by 3 bases, with 14 bases between. CDR3 length equals 14 residues. CDR1 and CDR2 (germline): MNHEY, SMNVEV (reference sequence). DNA for the CDR3: TGTGCCAGCAGTGGGGGCACCACCGGCTACGAGCAGTACTTC. This encodes CASSGGTTGYEQYF.

The chain couples TRBV7-3 to TRBJ1-6, with a weak D call TRBD1 (6 bases). Germline CDR1 is SGHTA and CDR2 is FQGTGA. The length of the CDR3 is 14 residues. With 5 bases removed from V and 10 bases from J, the gap between germline ends came to 15 bases. CDR3 sequence: CASSHTGIGSPLHF. The CDR3 region has the DNA TGTGCCAGCAGCCATACAGGGATCGGGTCACCCCTCCACTTT.

This sequence joins TRBV12-3 or TRBV12-4 and TRBJ1-2, with TRBD1 as a possible D gene (5 bases). The germline V and J ends were trimmed by 3 bases and 7 bases, with 12 bases remaining between them. CDR3 length equals 13 residues. The chain's CDR3 is CASSFGVQGGYTF. In DNA form, the CDR3 reads TGTGCCAGCAGTTTTGGAGTTCAGGGTGGCTACACCTTC.

The gene calls are TRBV7-8 and TRBJ1-1; TRBD1 matches 7 bases. The CDR3 runs to 14 residues. Trimming took 5 bases from V and 4 from J; bases not matched to a gene: 7. Germline V gene sequence: CDR1 SGHVS, CDR2 FQNEAQ. Written as DNA, the CDR3 is TGTGCCAGCAGCGTAGACAGGGTTCGCACTGAAGCTTTCTTT. Protein sequence: CASSVDRVRTEAFF. Based on the CDR3 plus reference TRBV7-8 and TRBJ1-1, the full variable domain is GAGVSQSPRYKVAKRGQDVALRCDPISGHVSLFWYQQALGQGPEFLTYFQNEAQLDKSGLPSDRFFAERPEGSVSTLKIQRTQQEDSAVYLCASSVDRVRTEAFFGQGTRLTVV.

The rearrangement uses TRBV24-1 and TRBJ2-3; TRBD2 aligns across 14 bases. V lost 5 bases to trimming and J lost 4 bases; unmatched junction nucleotides: 1. The V gene's germline CDR1 is KGHDR and CDR2 SFDVKD. The CDR3 runs 15 residues. CDR3 DNA sequence: TGTGCCACCAGTGGACTAGCGGGGGGGCCAGATACGCAGTATTTT. This translates into CATSGLAGGPDTQYF.

The chain recombines TRBV18 with TRBJ2-1; TRBD1 matches 9 bases. V dropped 3 bases and J dropped 7; count of bases not matched to a gene: 7. The germline V gene has CDR1 KGHSH and CDR2 LQKENI. The CDR3 runs to 15 residues. The chain's CDR3 is CASSPVTGGTNEQFF. CDR3 nucleotides: TGTGCCAGCTCACCTGTAACAGGGGGCACGAATGAGCAGTTCTTC.

This clone is a singleton in its sample. The chain combines TRBV3-1 (or the pseudogene TRBV3-2) with TRBJ2-7; D possibly corresponds to TRBD2 (5 bases). Trimming pared 2 bases from V and 2 bases from J, leaving 16 bases between. Germline V lookup: CDR1 LGHDT, CDR2 YNNKEL (reference sequence). CDR3 length: 16 amino acids. The CDR3 loop is CASSQFSGGLAYEQYF. DNA for the CDR3: TGTGCCAGCAGCCAATTCTCGGGCGGGCTAGCCTACGAGCAGTACTTC.

The genes are TRBV30 and TRBJ1-4; D may be TRBD1 (5 bases). The CDR3 runs 15 residues. Per the germline V gene, CDR1 is GTSNPN and CDR2 is SVGIG (reference sequence). Trimming cost V 1 base and J 5 bases, with 14 bases left between them. The CDR3 DNA reads TGTGCCTGGAGTGACCGCAGGGTCCCGAATGAAAAACTGTTTTTT. As protein: CAWSDRRVPNEKLFF.

This sequence joins TRBV15 and TRBJ2-3; D uncertain. Trimming removed 5 bases at V and 4 bases at J, with 13 bases between. Germline V gene data show CDR1 as LNHNV and CDR2 as YYDKDF (reference sequence). CDR3 length: 14 amino acids. The CDR3 spells CATSPREFADTQYF. CDR3 coding DNA: TGTGCCACCAGCCCCCGAGAATTTGCAGATACGCAGTATTTT. The full variable domain, with the rest looked up from reference TRBV15 and TRBJ2-3, is DAMVIQNPRYQVTQFGKPVTLSCSQTLNHNVMYWYQQKSSQAPKLLFHYYDKDFNNEADTPDNFQSRRPNTSFCFLDIRSPGLGDTAMYLCATSPREFADTQYFGPGTRLTVL.